What follows is one T cell receptor beta chain and its context. Original analysis: Nucleated cell number was recorded as an estimate derived from reference gene primer amplification. Sequencing used immunoSEQ multiplex PCR; TCRdb keeps in-frame clones, though not all of them. V and J calls and clone size are those listed in that table; D and trimming were worked out from the DNA. The repertoire consists of some 330,000 clones, with over 80% occurring once and the leading ten covering 5% to 6%. The record originates from a study of blood T cell repertoires in COVID-19. As for the study in general: PBMCs, B-cell-depleted T cells, or T cells were the source of the cDNA or gDNA that made up the material.

This CDR3 comprises 14 residues. In germline, CDR1 is SGHDN, CDR2 FVKESK. With 0 bases removed from V and 7 bases from J, the gap between germline ends came to 10 bases. Enrollees, roughly 18 to 89 years old, lived in 20 to 25 US areas. Clinical history as reported by participants underpinned cohort assignment. The chain recombines TRBV14 with TRBJ2-1; possible D gene TRBD2, 5 bases. The receptor comes from a woman between 50 and 59 years old who had recovered from COVID-19. Sequencing was carried out using PBMCs or T cells enriched from blood (not recorded which). The CDR3 DNA reads as TGTGCCAGCAGCCAAGATGGGAGATGGAATGAGCAGTTCTTC. Residues: CASSQDGRWNEQFF.